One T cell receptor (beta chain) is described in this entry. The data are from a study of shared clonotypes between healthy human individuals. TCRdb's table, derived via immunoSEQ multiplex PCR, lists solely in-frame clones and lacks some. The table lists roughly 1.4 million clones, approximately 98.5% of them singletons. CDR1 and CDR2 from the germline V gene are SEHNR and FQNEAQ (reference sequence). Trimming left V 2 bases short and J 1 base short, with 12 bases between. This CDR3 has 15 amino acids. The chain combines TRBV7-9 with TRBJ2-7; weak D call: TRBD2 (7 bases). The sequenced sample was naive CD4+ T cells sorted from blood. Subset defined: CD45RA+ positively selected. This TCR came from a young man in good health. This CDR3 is CASSLRGTNSYEQYF. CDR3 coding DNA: TGTGCCAGCAGCTTAAGGGGGACTAATTCCTACGAGCAGTACTTC.